This T cell receptor (beta chain) was recorded in a study of blood T cell repertoires in COVID-19. Generated by immunoSEQ multiplex PCR, the TCRdb table keeps only in-frame clones and is missing some. The sample contains roughly 190,000 clones, around 85% of which appear only once. The CDR3 loop spans 16 amino acids. In germline, CDR1 is MNHEY, CDR2 SVGAGI. The ends were cut back, 0 bases at V and 13 bases at J, with 19 bases in the middle. The chain combines TRBV6-5 with TRBJ1-6; TRBD1 might be the D (5 bases). The source is a woman in her fifties or sixties with acute or convalescent COVID-19. Sequenced sample: peripheral blood. The CDR3 sequence: CASSYSSRGLTSPLHF. In DNA form, the CDR3 reads TGTGCCAGCAGTTACTCGAGCCGGGGACTTACTTCCCCCCTCCACTTT.